A selection of T cell receptor beta chains follows, all from one sample in a study of T cell responses to AZD1222 COVID-19 vaccine. The table came from immunoSEQ multiplex PCR; TCRdb's copy has only in-frame clones and leaves some out. This sample has under 200,000 clones, with 92% found just once. The sample in question was peripheral blood, obtained on day 0 of MenACWY control vaccination. Every receptor here comes from an adult in good health. The CDR3 runs from the conserved cysteine through the conserved F or W. Fields, in order: V gene, J gene, CDR3 protein.

TRBV4-2	TRBJ1-5	CASSQEAAARTYNQPQHF
TRBV30	TRBJ1-6	CAWRLGGTGDSPLHF
TRBV19	TRBJ2-2	CASITPTAGELFF
TRBV7-8	TRBJ1-2	CASSPQATNYGYTF
TRBV27	TRBJ1-2	CASSSLGGLVYGYTF
TRBV6-5	TRBJ1-1	CASWPLRQVFTEAFF
TRBV27	TRBJ2-1	CASSFYGRAYNEQFF
TRBV5-1	TRBJ1-1	CASRPGTVNTEAFF
TRBV6-1	TRBJ1-1	CASSEEKGVTEAFF
TRBV4-3	TRBJ2-1	CASSQAASGSYYNEQFF
TRBV5-5	TRBJ2-7	CASSLYEQAHEQYF
TRBV29-1	TRBJ2-7	CSVEGQGGVAYEQYF
TRBV27	TRBJ2-1	CASARGPSSYNEQFF
TRBV11-2	TRBJ2-7	CASSNLVDRFYEQYF
TRBV2	TRBJ2-7	CASTRDRSSYEQYF
TRBV19	TRBJ1-2	CASSTQGGTGGYTF
TRBV6-1	TRBJ1-2	CASSEVKGRGYGYTF
TRBV4-2	TRBJ2-1	CASSQGLSVDNEQFF
TRBV7-6	TRBJ1-1	CASSQRSYSNTEAFF
TRBV11-2	TRBJ2-1	CASSSHFAGGFYNEQFF
TRBV5-1	TRBJ1-4	CASYPGQVLGDEKLFF
TRBV7-9	TRBJ2-7	CASSFQASGMNEQYF
TRBV7-9	TRBJ2-7	CASSPWDGIYEQYF
TRBV30	TRBJ2-3	CAWATGTGVTDTQYF
TRBV5-1	TRBJ2-4	CASSFGTRAWAVNIQYF
TRBV7-9	TRBJ1-4	CASAGEVDEKLFF